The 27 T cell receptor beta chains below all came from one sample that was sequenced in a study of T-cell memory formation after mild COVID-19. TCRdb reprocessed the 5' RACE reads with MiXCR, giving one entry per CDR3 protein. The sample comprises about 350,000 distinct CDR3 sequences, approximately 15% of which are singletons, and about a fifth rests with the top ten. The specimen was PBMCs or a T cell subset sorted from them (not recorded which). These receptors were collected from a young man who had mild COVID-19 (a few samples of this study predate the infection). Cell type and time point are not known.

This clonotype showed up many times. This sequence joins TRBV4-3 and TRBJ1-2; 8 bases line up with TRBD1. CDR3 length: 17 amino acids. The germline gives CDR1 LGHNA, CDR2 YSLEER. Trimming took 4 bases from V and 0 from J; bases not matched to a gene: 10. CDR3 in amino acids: CASSRTIDRGPNYGYTF. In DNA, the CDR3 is TGCGCCAGCAGCCGTACTATAGACAGGGGCCCTAACTATGGCTACACCTTC.

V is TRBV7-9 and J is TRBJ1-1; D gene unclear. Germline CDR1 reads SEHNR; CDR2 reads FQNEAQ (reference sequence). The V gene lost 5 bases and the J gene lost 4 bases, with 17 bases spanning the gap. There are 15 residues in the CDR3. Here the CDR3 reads CASSPALGGGTEAFF. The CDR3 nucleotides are TGTGCCAGCAGCCCCGCCCTTGGCGGTGGCACTGAAGCTTTCTTT.

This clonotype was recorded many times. The CDR3 DNA sequence: TGTGCCAGCAGCCGTCGGGACCGAGGCTACAATGAGCAGTTCTTC. Its translation is CASSRRDRGYNEQFF. The J gene is TRBJ2-1, the V gene TRBV3-1, with D perhaps matching TRBD1 or TRBD2 (5 bases each). V gave up 4 bases and J gave up 3 bases, with 13 bases separating them. This CDR3 contains 15 residues. Germline V CDR1 and CDR2: LGHDT, YNNKEL (reference sequence).

The CDR3: CASSLGRVNGYTF. Here the CDR3 DNA reads TGTGCCAGCAGTTTAGGCAGGGTGAATGGCTACACCTTC. This chain joins TRBV12-3 or TRBV12-4 and TRBJ1-2; TRBD1 is a possible D gene (5 bases). The CDR3 runs 13 residues. V was shortened by 1 base and J by 6 bases, with 9 bases between the two germline ends.

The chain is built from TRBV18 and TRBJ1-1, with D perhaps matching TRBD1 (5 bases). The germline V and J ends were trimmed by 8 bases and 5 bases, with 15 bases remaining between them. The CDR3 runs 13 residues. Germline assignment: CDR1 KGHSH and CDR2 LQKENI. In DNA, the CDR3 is TGTGCCAGCACGGACAACCGGGGTACTGAAGCTTTCTTT. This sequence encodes CASTDNRGTEAFF.

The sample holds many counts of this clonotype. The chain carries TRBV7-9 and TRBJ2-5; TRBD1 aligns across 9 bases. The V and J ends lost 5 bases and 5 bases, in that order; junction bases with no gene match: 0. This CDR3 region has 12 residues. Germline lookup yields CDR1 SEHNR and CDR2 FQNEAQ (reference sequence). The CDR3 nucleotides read TGTGCCAGCAGCACAGGGGGCGAGACCCAGTACTTC. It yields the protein CASSTGGETQYF.

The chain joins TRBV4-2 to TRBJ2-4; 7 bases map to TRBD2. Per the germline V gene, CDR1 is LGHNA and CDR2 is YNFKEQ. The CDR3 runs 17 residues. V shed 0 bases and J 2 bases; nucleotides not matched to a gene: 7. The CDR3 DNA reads TGTGCCAGCAGCCAAGAAGGAAGCGGGGCAACCAAAAACATTCAGTACTTC. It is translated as CASSQEGSGATKNIQYF.

CDR3 in amino acids: CASSFVSGDLQETQYF. In DNA, the CDR3 is TGCGCCAGCAGCTTCGTTAGCGGGGATTTACAAGAGACCCAGTACTTC. V is TRBV5-1 and J is TRBJ2-5; the match to TRBD2 covers 8 bases. The CDR3 runs to 16 residues. Germline V gives CDR1 SGHRS, CDR2 YFSETQ. V shed 2 bases, J shed 2 bases, and the junction held 8 bases outside the gene matches.

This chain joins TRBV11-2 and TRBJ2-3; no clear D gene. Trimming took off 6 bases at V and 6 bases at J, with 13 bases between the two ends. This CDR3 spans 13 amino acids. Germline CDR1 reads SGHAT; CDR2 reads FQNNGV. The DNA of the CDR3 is TGTGCCAGCAGTTCAAGGATGGGGGATACGCAGTATTTT. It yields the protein CASSSRMGDTQYF.

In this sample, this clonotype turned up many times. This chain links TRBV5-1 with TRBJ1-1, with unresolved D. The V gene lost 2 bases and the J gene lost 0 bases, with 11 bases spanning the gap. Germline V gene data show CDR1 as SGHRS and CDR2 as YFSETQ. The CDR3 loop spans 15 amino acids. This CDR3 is CASSLEAALNTEAFF. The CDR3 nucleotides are TGCGCCAGCAGCTTAGAAGCCGCATTGAACACTGAAGCTTTCTTT.

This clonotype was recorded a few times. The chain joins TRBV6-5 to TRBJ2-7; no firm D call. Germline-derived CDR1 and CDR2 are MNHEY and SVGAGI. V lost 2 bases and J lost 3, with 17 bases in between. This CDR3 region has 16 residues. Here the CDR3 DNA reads TGTGCCAGCAGTTACCCGGACCGCGCTGAGGACTACGAGCAGTACTTC. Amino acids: CASSYPDRAEDYEQYF.

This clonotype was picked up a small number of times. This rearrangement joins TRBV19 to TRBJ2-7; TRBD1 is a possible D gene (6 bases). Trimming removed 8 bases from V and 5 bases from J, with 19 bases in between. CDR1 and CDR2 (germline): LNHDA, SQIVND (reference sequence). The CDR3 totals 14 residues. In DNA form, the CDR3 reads TGTGCCAGTCCGGCGCAGGGGTCTGGGGACGAGCAGTACGTC. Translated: CASPAQGSGDEQYV.

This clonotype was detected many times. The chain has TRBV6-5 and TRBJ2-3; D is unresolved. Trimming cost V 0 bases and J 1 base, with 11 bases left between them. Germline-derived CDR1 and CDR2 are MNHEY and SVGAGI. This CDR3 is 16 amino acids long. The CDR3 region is CASSYSFPGGTDTQYF. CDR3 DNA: TGTGCCAGCAGTTACTCGTTCCCGGGTGGCACAGATACGCAGTATTTT.

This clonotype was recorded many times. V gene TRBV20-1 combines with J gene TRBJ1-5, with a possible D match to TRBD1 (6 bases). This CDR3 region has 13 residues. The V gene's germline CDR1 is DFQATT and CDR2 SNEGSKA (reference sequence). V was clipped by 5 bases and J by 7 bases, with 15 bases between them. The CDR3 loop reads CSASQGPGQPQHF. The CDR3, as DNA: TGCAGTGCTTCACAGGGTCCGGGCCAGCCCCAGCATTTT.

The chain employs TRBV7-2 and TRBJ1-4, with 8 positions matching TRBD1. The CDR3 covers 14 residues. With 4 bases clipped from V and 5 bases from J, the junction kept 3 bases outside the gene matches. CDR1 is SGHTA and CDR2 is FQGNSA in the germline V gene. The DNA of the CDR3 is TGTGCCAGCAGCTCACGGACAGGGAATGAAAAACTGTTTTTT. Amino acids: CASSSRTGNEKLFF.

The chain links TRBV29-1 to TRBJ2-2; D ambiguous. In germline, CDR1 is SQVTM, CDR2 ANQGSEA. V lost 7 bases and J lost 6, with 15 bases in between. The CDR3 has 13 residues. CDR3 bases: TGCAGCGGAAGTAGGCAGGAATCCGGGGAGCTGTTTTTT. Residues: CSGSRQESGELFF.

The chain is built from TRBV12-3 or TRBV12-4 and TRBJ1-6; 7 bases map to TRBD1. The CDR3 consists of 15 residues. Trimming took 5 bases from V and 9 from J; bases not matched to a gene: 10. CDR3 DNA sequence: TGTGCCAGCAGTCTAATGACAGGGCGAGGTTCACCCCTCCACTTT. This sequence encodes CASSLMTGRGSPLHF.

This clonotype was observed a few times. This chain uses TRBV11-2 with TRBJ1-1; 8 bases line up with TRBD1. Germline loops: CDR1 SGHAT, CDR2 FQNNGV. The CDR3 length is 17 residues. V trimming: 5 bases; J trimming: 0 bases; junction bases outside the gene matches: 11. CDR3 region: CASSPSPGTGLNTEAFF. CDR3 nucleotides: TGTGCCAGCAGCCCGAGTCCCGGGACAGGTTTGAACACTGAAGCTTTCTTT.

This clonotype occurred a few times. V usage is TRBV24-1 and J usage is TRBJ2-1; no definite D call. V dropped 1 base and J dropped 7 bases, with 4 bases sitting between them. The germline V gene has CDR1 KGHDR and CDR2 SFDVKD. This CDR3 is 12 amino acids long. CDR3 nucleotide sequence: TGTGCCACCAGTGATTTCCGGAATGAGCAGTTCTTC. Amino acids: CATSDFRNEQFF.

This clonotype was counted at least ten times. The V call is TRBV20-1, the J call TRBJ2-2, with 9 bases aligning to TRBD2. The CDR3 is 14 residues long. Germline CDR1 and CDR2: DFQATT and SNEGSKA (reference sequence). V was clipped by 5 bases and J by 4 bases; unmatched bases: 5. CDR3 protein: CSALAGERTGELFF. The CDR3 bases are TGCAGTGCTTTAGCGGGGGAACGCACCGGGGAGCTGTTTTTT.

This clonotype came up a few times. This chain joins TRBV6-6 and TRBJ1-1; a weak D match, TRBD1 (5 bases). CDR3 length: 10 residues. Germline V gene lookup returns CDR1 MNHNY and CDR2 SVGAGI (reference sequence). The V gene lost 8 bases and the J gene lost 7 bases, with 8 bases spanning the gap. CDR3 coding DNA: TGTGCCAGCGGGGGAGGTGAAGCTTTCTTT. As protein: CASGGGEAFF.

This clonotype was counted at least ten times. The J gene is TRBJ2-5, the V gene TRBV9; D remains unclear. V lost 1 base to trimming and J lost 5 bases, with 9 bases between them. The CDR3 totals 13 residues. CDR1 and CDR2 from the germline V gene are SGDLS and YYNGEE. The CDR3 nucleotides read TGTGCCAGCAGCGTACGCCCCGGGGAGACCCAGTACTTC. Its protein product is CASSVRPGETQYF.

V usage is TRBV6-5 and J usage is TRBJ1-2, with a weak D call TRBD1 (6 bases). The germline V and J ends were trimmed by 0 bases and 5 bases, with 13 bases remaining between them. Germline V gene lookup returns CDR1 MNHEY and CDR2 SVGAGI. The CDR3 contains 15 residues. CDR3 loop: CASSYSSAGDYGYTF. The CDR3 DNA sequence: TGTGCCAGCAGTTACTCGAGCGCAGGGGATTATGGCTACACCTTC.

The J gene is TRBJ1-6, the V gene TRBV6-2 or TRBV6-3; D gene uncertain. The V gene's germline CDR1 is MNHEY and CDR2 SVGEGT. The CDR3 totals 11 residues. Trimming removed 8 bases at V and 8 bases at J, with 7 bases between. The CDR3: CASRGDSPLHF. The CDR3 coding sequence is TGTGCCAGCCGAGGAGATTCACCCCTCCACTTT.

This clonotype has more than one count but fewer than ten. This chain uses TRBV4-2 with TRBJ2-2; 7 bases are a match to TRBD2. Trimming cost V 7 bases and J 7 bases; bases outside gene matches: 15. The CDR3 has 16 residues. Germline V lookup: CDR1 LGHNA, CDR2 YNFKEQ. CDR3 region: CASTRDYNVGGGELFF. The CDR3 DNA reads TGTGCCAGCACCCGGGACTACAACGTCGGGGGCGGGGAGCTGTTTTTT.

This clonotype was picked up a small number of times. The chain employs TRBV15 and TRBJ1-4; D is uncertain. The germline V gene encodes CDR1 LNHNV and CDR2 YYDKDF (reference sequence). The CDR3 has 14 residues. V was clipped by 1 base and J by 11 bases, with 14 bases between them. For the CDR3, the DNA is TGTGCCACCAGCAGAGGGTTCGTACGGGATAAACTGTTTTTT. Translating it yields CATSRGFVRDKLFF.

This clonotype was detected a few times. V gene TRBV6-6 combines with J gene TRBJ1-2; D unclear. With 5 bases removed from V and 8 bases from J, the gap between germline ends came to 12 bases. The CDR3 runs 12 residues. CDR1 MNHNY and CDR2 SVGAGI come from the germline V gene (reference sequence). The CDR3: CASSLRRSGYTF. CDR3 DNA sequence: TGTGCCAGCAGTCTTCGGAGGTCGGGCTACACCTTC.